This T cell receptor (beta chain) was sequenced for a study of shared clonotypes between healthy human individuals. At the level of the study: Three plates were used per donor for CD4 naive, three for CD4 memory, two for CD8 naive and one for CD8 memory. Study outcomes and limitations: Tissue TCR repertoires likely differ from these blood-only repertoires. Generally, estimated richness proved larger in naive subsets than it did in memory subsets.

As concerns this clone: The antigen remains undetermined.

Those who donated, Caucasian adults without exception, all lived in Nashville, Tennessee. Sequencing was performed with immunoSEQ multiplex PCR; in TCRdb, only in-frame clones are kept and a portion is missing. This table holds around 2.3 million clones, roughly 95% found once. This CDR3 contains 15 residues. V was pared by 4 bases and J by 6 bases, with 6 bases of the junction left unmatched. The germline V gene encodes CDR1 SGHVS and CDR2 FQNEAQ. The rearrangement joins TRBV7-8 to TRBJ2-1; 10 nucleotides line up with TRBD2. The TCR was taken from a man aged 18 to 30 in good health. The sequenced sample was naive CD4+ T cells sorted from blood. Subset reported: CD45RA+ positively selected. The CDR3 region is CASSSLGLAPNEQFF. CDR3 bases: TGTGCCAGCAGCTCCCTGGGACTAGCGCCCAATGAGCAGTTCTTC.